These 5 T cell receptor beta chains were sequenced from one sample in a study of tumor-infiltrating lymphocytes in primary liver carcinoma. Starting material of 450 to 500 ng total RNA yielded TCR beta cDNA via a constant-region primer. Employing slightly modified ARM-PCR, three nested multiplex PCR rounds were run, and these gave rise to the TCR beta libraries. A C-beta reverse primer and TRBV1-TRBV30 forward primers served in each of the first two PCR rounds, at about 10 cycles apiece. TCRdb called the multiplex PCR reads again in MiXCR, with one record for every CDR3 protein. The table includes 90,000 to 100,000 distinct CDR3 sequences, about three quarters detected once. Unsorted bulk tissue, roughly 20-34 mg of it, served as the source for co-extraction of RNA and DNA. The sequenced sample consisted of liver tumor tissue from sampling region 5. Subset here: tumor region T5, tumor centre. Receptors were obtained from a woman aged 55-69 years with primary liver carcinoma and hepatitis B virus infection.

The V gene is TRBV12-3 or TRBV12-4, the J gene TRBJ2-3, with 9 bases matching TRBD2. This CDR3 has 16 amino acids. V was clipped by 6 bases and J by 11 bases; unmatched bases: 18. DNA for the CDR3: TGTGCCAGCAGACTACGACTAGCGGAAGTTGTAGGTATGCAGTATTTT. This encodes CASRLRLAEVVGMQYF.

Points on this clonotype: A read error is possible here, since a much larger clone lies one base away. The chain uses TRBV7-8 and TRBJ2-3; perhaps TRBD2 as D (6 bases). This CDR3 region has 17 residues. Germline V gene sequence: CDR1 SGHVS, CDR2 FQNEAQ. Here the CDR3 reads CASSLAPGLLKTDTEYF. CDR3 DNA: TGTGCCAGCAGCTTAGCGCCGGGACTTTTGAAAACAGATACGGAGTATTTT.

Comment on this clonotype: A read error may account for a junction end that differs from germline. The CDR3 DNA follows: TGCATCGTTGAAGTAGGGCAGGGACCGGGCGAGGAGTACTTC. The encoded protein is CIVEVGQGPGEEYF. The chain employs TRBV29-1 and TRBJ2-7, with D perhaps TRBD1 or TRBD2 (5 bases each). Germline CDR1 is SQVTM and CDR2 is ANQGSEA. The CDR3 has 14 amino acids.

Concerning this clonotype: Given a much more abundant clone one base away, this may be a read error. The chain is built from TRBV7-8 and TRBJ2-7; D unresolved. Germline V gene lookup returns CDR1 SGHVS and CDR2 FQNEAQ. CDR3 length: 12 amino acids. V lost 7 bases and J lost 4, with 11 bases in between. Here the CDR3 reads CASNSFLYEQYF. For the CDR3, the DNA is TGTGCCAGCAATTCATTCCTATACGAGCAGTACTTC.

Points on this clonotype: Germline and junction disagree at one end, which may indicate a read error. The CDR3 protein is CASSTRPFLVNTVELFF. As DNA, the CDR3 is TGTGCCAGCAGTACCCGGCCATTCCTAGTTAACACCGTGGAGCTGTTTTTT. The J gene is TRBJ2-2, the V gene TRBV11-1; D remains ambiguous. This CDR3 is 17 amino acids long. Germline CDR1 reads SGHAT; CDR2 reads FQDESV (reference sequence).